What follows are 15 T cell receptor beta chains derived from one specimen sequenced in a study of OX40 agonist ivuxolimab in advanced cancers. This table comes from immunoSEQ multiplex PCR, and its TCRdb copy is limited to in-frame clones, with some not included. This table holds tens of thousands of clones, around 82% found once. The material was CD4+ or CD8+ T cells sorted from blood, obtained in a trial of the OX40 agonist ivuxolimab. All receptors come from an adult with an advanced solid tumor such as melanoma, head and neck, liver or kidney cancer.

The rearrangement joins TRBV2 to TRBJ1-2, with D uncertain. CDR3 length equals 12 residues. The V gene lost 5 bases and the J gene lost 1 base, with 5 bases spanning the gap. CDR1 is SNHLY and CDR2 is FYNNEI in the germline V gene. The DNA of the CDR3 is TGTGCCAGCAGTAACCGTAACTATGGCTACACCTTC. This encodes CASSNRNYGYTF.

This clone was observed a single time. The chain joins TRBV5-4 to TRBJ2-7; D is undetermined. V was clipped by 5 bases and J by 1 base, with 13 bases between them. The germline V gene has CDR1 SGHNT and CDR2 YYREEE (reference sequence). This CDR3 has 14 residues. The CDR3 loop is CASSFNSRSYEQYF. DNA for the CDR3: TGTGCCAGCAGTTTCAACTCCAGGTCCTACGAGCAGTACTTC.

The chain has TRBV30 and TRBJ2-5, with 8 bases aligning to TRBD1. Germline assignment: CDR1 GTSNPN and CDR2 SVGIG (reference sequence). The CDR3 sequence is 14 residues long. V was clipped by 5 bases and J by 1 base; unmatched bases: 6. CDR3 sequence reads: CAWGGTGPQETQYF. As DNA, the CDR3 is TGTGCCTGGGGCGGGACAGGTCCCCAAGAGACCCAGTACTTC.

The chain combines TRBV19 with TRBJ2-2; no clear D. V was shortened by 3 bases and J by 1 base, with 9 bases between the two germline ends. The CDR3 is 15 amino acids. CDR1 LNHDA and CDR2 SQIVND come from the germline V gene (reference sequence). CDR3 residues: CASSILRVNTGELFF. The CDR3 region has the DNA TGTGCCAGTAGTATTTTAAGGGTGAACACCGGGGAGCTGTTTTTT.

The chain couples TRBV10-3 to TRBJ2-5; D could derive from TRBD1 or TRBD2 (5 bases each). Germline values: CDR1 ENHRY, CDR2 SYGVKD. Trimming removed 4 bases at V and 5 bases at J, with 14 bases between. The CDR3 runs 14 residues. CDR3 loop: CAISGDLGGETQYF. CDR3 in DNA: TGTGCCATCAGTGGGGACCTCGGTGGGGAGACCCAGTACTTC.

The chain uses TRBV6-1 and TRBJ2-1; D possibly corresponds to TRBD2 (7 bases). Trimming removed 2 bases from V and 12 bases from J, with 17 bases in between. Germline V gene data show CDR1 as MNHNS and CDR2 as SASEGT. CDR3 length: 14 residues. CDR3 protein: CASSEFGRGGGQFF. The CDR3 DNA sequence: TGTGCCAGCAGTGAATTTGGTAGGGGAGGGGGGCAGTTCTTC.

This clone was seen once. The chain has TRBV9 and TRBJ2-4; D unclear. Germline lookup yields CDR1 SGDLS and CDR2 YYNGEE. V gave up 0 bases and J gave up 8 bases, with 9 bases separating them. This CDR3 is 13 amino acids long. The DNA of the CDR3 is TGTGCCAGCAGCGTAGAGGTTCGGGACATTCAGTACTTC. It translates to CASSVEVRDIQYF.

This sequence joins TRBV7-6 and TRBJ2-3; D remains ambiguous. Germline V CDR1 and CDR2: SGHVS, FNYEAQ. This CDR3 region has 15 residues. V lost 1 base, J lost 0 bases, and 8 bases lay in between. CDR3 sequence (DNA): TGTGCCAGCAGCTTAGGGACGGGTAGCACAGATACGCAGTATTTT. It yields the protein CASSLGTGSTDTQYF.

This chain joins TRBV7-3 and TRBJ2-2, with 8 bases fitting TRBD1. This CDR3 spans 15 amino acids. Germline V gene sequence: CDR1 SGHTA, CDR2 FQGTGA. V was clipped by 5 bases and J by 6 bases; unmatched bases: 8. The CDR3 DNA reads TGTGCCAGCAGCGATCAGGGGGCTACGGCCGGGGAGCTGTTTTTT. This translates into CASSDQGATAGELFF.

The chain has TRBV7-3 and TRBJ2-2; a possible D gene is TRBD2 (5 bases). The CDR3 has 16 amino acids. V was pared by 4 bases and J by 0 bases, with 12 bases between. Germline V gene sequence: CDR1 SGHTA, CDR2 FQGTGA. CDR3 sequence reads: CASSSPGFANTGELFF. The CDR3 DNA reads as TGTGCCAGCAGCTCCCCGGGGTTCGCGAACACCGGGGAGCTGTTTTTT.

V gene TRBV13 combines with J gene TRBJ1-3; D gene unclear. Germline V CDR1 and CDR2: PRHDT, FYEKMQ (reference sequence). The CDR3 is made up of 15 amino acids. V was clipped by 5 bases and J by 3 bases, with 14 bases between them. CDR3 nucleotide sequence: TGTGCCAGCAGCAGGCAAGAAGGAGGTGGAAACACCATATATTTT. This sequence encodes CASSRQEGGGNTIYF.

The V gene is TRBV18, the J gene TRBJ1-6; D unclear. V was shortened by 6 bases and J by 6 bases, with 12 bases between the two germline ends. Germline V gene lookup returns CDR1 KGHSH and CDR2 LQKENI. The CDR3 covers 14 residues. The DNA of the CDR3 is TGTGCCAGCTCCCAACGACCCATTAATTCACCCCTCCACTTT. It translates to CASSQRPINSPLHF.

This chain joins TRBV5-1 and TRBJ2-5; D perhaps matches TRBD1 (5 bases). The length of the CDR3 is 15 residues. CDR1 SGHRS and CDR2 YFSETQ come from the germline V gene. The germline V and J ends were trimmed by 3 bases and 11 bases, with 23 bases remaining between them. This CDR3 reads CASSYRPDSPYGQYF. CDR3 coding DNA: TGCGCCAGCAGCTACCGCCCCGACAGCCCCTACGGGCAGTACTTC.

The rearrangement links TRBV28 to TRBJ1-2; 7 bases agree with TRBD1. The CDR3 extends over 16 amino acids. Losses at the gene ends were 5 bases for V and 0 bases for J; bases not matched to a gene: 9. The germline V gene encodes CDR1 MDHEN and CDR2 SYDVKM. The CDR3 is CASSQGGAGANYGYTF. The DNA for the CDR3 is TGTGCCAGCAGTCAAGGGGGCGCGGGGGCTAACTATGGCTACACCTTC.

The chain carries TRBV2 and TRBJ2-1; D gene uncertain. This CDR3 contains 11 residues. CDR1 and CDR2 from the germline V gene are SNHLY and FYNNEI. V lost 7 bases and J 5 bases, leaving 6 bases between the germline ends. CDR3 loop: CASNPHNEQFF. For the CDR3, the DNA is TGTGCCAGCAACCCCCACAATGAGCAGTTCTTC. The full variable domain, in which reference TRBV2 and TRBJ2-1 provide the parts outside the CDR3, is EPEVTQTPSHQVTQMGQEVILRCVPISNHLYFYWYRQILGQKVEFLVSFYNNEISEKSEIFDDQFSVERPDGSNFTLKIRSTKLEDSAMYFCASNPHNEQFFGPGTRLTVL.